The text below deals with one T cell receptor beta chain. CDR3 size: 12 residues. Trimming removed 5 bases from V and 9 bases from J, with 11 bases in between. In germline, CDR1 is SNHLY, CDR2 FYNNEI. The data belong to a study of blood T cell repertoires in COVID-19. Study details: The United States, Italy and Spain were the sources of the acute and convalescent COVID-19 samples. PBMCs, B-cell-depleted T cells, or T cells provided the cDNA or gDNA that made up the material.

Authors' methods: Reference gene primers were amplified, and this amplification served to estimate nucleated cell counts. The table came from immunoSEQ multiplex PCR; TCRdb's copy has only in-frame clones and leaves some out. That table furnishes V, J and clone size, whereas the DNA furnished D and trimming. This sample has 350,000 or so clones, with approximately 89% found just once. Followed longitudinally, the Seattle patients had been enrolled during active infection. Sequenced input: peripheral blood. This TCR was recovered from a woman aged 55-70 years with COVID-19, enrolled during active disease. The V call is TRBV2, the J call TRBJ2-1; D unresolved. CDR3 amino acids: CASSLSSGEQFF. The CDR3 nucleotides are TGTGCCAGCAGTCTATCGTCTGGTGAGCAGTTCTTC.